What follows are 29 T cell receptor beta chains derived from one specimen sequenced in a study of B cell selection in AIRE deficiency. Regulatory T cells were sorted as CD4+CD25hiCD127low/negative. TCRdb's copy holds only in-frame clones and misses some; the assay was immunoSEQ multiplex PCR. This sample has about 14,000 clones, with approximately 94% found just once. Sequencing was carried out using Tregs sorted from PBMCs. Source of these receptors: a human donor with AIRE deficiency.

The chain employs TRBV4-1 and TRBJ2-7; either TRBD1 or TRBD2 may supply D (5 bases each). The CDR3 is 13 residues long. Germline CDR1 MGHRA, CDR2 YSYEKL. Trimming removed 0 bases at V and 8 bases at J, with 11 bases between. The CDR3 is CASSQDSGHQQYF. The DNA of the CDR3 is TGCGCCAGCAGCCAAGATTCGGGGCACCAGCAGTACTTC.

The CDR3 protein is CASSIRLAGDTNTQYF. CDR3 DNA: TGTGCCAGCAGCATCCGGCTAGCGGGAGACACTAATACGCAGTATTTT. The J gene is TRBJ2-3, the V gene TRBV7-9, with 10 bases that match TRBD2. Germline-derived CDR1 and CDR2 are SEHNR and FQNEAQ (reference sequence). V was pared by 5 bases and J by 7 bases, with 12 bases of the junction left unmatched. This CDR3 spans 16 amino acids. Full variable domain (outside the CDR3, taken from reference TRBV7-9 and TRBJ2-3): DTGVSQNPRHKITKRGQNVTFRCDPISEHNRLYWYRQTLGQGPEFLTYFQNEAQLEKSRLLSDRFSAERPKGSFSTLEIQRTEQGDSAMYLCASSIRLAGDTNTQYFGPGTRLTVL.

The genes are TRBV11-3 and TRBJ2-1, with 8 positions matching TRBD2. Germline V CDR1 and CDR2: SGHNT, YENEEA. V lost 0 bases to trimming and J lost 5 bases; unmatched junction nucleotides: 6. This CDR3 has 16 amino acids. DNA of the CDR3: TGTGCCAGCAGCTTAGAGGGCGGGAGGCGCCACAATGAGCAGTTCTTC. Residues: CASSLEGGRRHNEQFF.

V gene TRBV6-1 combines with J gene TRBJ1-6; D is perhaps TRBD1 (6 bases). The CDR3 is 14 residues long. From germline, CDR1 is MNHNS and CDR2 SASEGT. V gave up 6 bases and J gave up 3 bases, with 9 bases separating them. The CDR3 sequence: CASSRTDYNSPLHF. Written as DNA, the CDR3 is TGTGCCAGCAGCCGGACAGACTATAATTCACCCCTCCACTTT.

J is TRBJ2-3 and V is TRBV30, with D maybe TRBD2 (5 bases). There are 11 residues in the CDR3. Germline-derived CDR1 and CDR2 are GTSNPN and SVGIG (reference sequence). Trimming shortened V by 6 bases and J by 7 bases, and 11 bases separated the two germline ends. DNA for the CDR3: TGTGCCTGCGCGGGTCCCCATACGCAGTATTTT. Its translation is CACAGPHTQYF.

CDR3 in amino acids: CASSLAPTGTYSNQPQHF. In DNA form, the CDR3 reads TGTGCCAGCAGCTTAGCCCCAACCGGGACTTATAGCAATCAGCCCCAGCATTTT. V and J are TRBV7-8 and TRBJ1-5; the D gene is possibly TRBD1 (5 bases). This CDR3 spans 18 amino acids. CDR1 and CDR2 from the germline V gene are SGHVS and FQNEAQ. Trimming cost V 0 bases and J 0 bases, with 15 bases left between them.

The chain is built from TRBV27 and TRBJ1-1; D possibly corresponds to TRBD1 (5 bases). From germline, CDR1 is MNHEY and CDR2 SMNVEV (reference sequence). The CDR3 length is 14 residues. Trimming removed 6 bases at V and 4 bases at J, with 15 bases between. CDR3 residues: CASRILRAGTEAFF. In DNA form, the CDR3 reads TGTGCCAGCAGGATTCTCAGGGCGGGCACTGAAGCTTTCTTT.

In DNA, the CDR3 is TGTGCCAGCAGTTACGCCGGGAATAATGAAAAACTGTTTTTT. Encoded protein: CASSYAGNNEKLFF. J is TRBJ1-4 and V is TRBV6-6, with D uncertain. The CDR3 is 14 amino acids. Germline assignment: CDR1 MNHNY and CDR2 SVGAGI (reference sequence). V lost 2 bases to trimming and J lost 4 bases, with 8 bases between them.

The J gene is TRBJ1-4, the V gene TRBV6-6; 7 bases map to TRBD1. V dropped 6 bases and J dropped 8; count of bases not matched to a gene: 9. CDR1 is MNHNY and CDR2 is SVGAGI in the germline V gene (reference sequence). This CDR3 is 14 amino acids long. As DNA, the CDR3 is TGTGCCAGCAGCCGGACAGGAAATATGGAAAAACTGTTTTTT. The encoded protein is CASSRTGNMEKLFF.

This chain links TRBV7-2 with TRBJ1-3, with D maybe TRBD1 (5 bases). Germline lookup yields CDR1 SGHTA and CDR2 FQGNSA. CDR3 size: 15 residues. Trimming left V 2 bases short and J 0 bases short, with 8 bases between. CDR3 loop: CASSLMRGSGNTIYF. The CDR3 bases are TGTGCCAGCAGCTTAATGAGGGGCTCTGGAAACACCATATATTTT.

The chain combines TRBV19 with TRBJ2-7; TRBD2 agrees at 9 bases. This CDR3 is built from 14 residues. Germline-derived CDR1 and CDR2 are LNHDA and SQIVND (reference sequence). J gave up 5 bases and V 5 bases, and 7 bases lay outside the gene matches. The CDR3 loop reads CASSAPGLAHEQYF. CDR3 in DNA: TGTGCCAGTAGTGCCCCGGGACTAGCCCACGAGCAGTACTTC.

The gene calls are TRBV6-5 and TRBJ1-2; D may be TRBD1 (6 bases). Trimming pared 2 bases from V and 11 bases from J, leaving 15 bases between. CDR1 is MNHEY and CDR2 is SVGAGI in the germline V gene. CDR3 size: 13 residues. For the CDR3, the DNA is TGTGCCAGCAGTTACCCAGGGGCTATTAGGTACACCTTC. Its translation: CASSYPGAIRYTF.

This rearrangement joins TRBV6-5 to TRBJ2-3; D may match TRBD1 or TRBD2 (5 bases each). Germline CDR1 is MNHEY and CDR2 is SVGAGI. This CDR3 contains 14 residues. Trimming took off 4 bases at V and 5 bases at J, with 13 bases between the two ends. CDR3 DNA sequence: TGTGCCAGCAGTTCTCGGGACGGCAGAGATACGCAGTATTTT. Its translation: CASSSRDGRDTQYF.

The chain is built from TRBV7-8 and TRBJ2-7, with D perhaps matching TRBD1 or TRBD2 (5 bases each). Per germline, CDR1 SGHVS and CDR2 FQNEAQ. Deletions cut 0 bases from V and 5 bases from J, with 11 bases between. This CDR3 is 14 amino acids long. The CDR3 coding sequence is TGTGCCAGCAGCTTAGCGGGACGGGCCCACGAGCAGTACTTC. Its translation: CASSLAGRAHEQYF.

The chain carries TRBV4-2 and TRBJ1-6; D call uncertain. The V end lost 0 bases, the J end lost 0 bases, and 9 bases lay between the germline ends. The CDR3 extends over 17 amino acids. In germline, CDR1 is LGHNA, CDR2 YNFKEQ. The CDR3 sequence: CASSQDWRDSYNSPLHF. As DNA, the CDR3 is TGTGCCAGCAGCCAAGATTGGAGGGACTCCTATAATTCACCCCTCCACTTT.

The chain joins TRBV11-3 to TRBJ2-2; 9 bases are shared with TRBD2. Germline V gene data show CDR1 as SGHNT and CDR2 as YENEEA. The CDR3 length is 16 residues. With V trimmed by 0 bases and J by 6 bases, 5 bases remained unmatched. The CDR3 DNA reads TGTGCCAGCAGCTTAGACGACGCGGGAGGGGCCGGGGAGCTGTTTTTT. It encodes CASSLDDAGGAGELFF.

The rearrangement joins TRBV5-5 to TRBJ1-1; TRBD1 aligns across 7 bases. The CDR3 has 15 amino acids. V trimming: 4 bases; J trimming: 1 base; junction bases outside the gene matches: 7. The germline V gene encodes CDR1 SGHKS and CDR2 YYEKEE (reference sequence). Here the CDR3 DNA reads TGTGCCAGCAGCGTACCGGGACAGAGGAACACTGAAGCTTTCTTT. This codes for CASSVPGQRNTEAFF.

The chain joins TRBV6-1 to TRBJ2-5; TRBD1 aligns across 7 bases. CDR3 length: 14 amino acids. The ends lost 11 bases at V and 4 bases at J; junction bases unmatched: 13. Germline assignment: CDR1 MNHNS and CDR2 SASEGT. CDR3 loop: CAGQTGNNRETQYF. The CDR3 coding sequence is TGTGCCGGACAGACAGGGAATAACAGAGAGACCCAGTACTTC.

The V and J genes are TRBV6-6 and TRBJ2-3; the match to TRBD2 covers 12 bases. This CDR3 is built from 15 residues. CDR1 MNHNY and CDR2 SVGAGI come from the germline V gene (reference sequence). Unmatched junction bases numbered 4, after V lost 4 bases and J lost 5 bases. The CDR3 spells CASSFLAGGRDTQYF. DNA of the CDR3: TGTGCCAGCAGTTTCCTAGCGGGAGGGCGAGATACGCAGTATTTT.

The rearrangement links TRBV6-1 to TRBJ2-7, with D possibly matching TRBD1 (5 bases). V was pared by 6 bases and J by 4 bases, with 10 bases between. This CDR3 comprises 12 residues. Germline-derived CDR1 and CDR2 are MNHNS and SASEGT. The CDR3 coding sequence is TGTGCCAGCAGGGTTACAGGTTACGAGCAGTACTTC. This translates into CASRVTGYEQYF.

The genes are TRBV27 and TRBJ2-7; perhaps TRBD1 as D (5 bases). The CDR3 length is 15 residues. The ends were cut back, 2 bases at V and 5 bases at J, with 16 bases in the middle. The germline CDR1 and CDR2 sequences are MNHEY and SMNVEV (reference sequence). This CDR3 reads CASSLVPPYRNEQYF. In DNA form, the CDR3 reads TGTGCCAGCAGTTTAGTCCCCCCCTACAGGAACGAGCAGTACTTC.

J is TRBJ1-3 and V is TRBV10-3; D uncertain. Germline CDR1 is ENHRY and CDR2 is SYGVKD. This CDR3 is 14 amino acids long. The V end was cut by 4 bases, the J end by 1 base, with 8 bases between. CDR3 region: CAISGGPSGNTIYF. In DNA, the CDR3 is TGTGCCATCAGTGGCGGGCCATCTGGAAACACCATATATTTT.

The rearrangement uses TRBV7-3 and TRBJ2-1; 8 nucleotides agree with TRBD2. V shed 6 bases and J 8 bases; nucleotides not matched to a gene: 18. The CDR3 consists of 17 residues. Germline CDR1 SGHTA, CDR2 FQGTGA. The CDR3 DNA follows: TGTGCCAGCAGTTTTTCGGGACTAGATGGTATTAGGGATGAGCAGTTCTTC. Its protein product is CASSFSGLDGIRDEQFF.

On this clone itself: An end of the junction differs from the germline gene, which may be a read error. The chain links TRBV7-2 to TRBJ2-7; D is tentatively TRBD1 or TRBD2 (6 bases each). Germline V gene lookup returns CDR1 SGHTA and CDR2 FQGNSA. This CDR3 comprises 13 residues. CDR3 DNA: TGTGCCAGCAGCTTAATGAGACAGGAATCGACTAGCTTC. This translates into CASSLMRQESTSF.

This sequence joins TRBV27 and TRBJ2-1; 15 positions match TRBD2. The J segment lost 6 bases and the V segment lost 5 bases, leaving 2 bases of the junction unmatched. The germline CDR1 and CDR2 sequences are MNHEY and SMNVEV (reference sequence). This CDR3 has 15 amino acids. In DNA, the CDR3 is TGTGCCAGCAGTCGGACTAGCGGGAGGGCCAATGAGCAGTTCTTC. Translation: CASSRTSGRANEQFF.

The genes are TRBV11-2 and TRBJ1-6; tentatively, D is TRBD1 (6 bases). Germline CDR1 reads SGHAT; CDR2 reads FQNNGV. This CDR3 is 14 amino acids long. V lost 5 bases, J lost 7 bases, and 12 bases lay in between. CDR3 loop: CASSAGQTNSPLHF. In nucleotides, the CDR3 is TGTGCCAGCAGCGCCGGACAGACCAATTCACCCCTCCACTTT. Looking up the rest from reference TRBV11-2 and TRBJ1-6 gives the full variable domain: EAGVAQSPRYKIIEKRQSVAFWCNPISGHATLYWYQQILGQGPKLLIQFQNNGVVDDSQLPKDRFSAERLKGVDSTLKIQPAKLEDSAVYLCASSAGQTNSPLHFGNGTRLTVT.

This sequence joins TRBV9 and TRBJ2-5; D might be TRBD2 (5 bases). This CDR3 spans 16 amino acids. Trimming removed 4 bases at V and 0 bases at J, with 16 bases between. Per germline, CDR1 SGDLS and CDR2 YYNGEE. The CDR3 region is CASSPTSRLYQETQYF. The DNA for the CDR3 is TGTGCCAGCAGCCCAACTAGTCGCCTGTACCAAGAGACCCAGTACTTC.

A note on this clone: A read error may produce the germline difference seen at one junction end. The J gene is TRBJ1-4, the V gene TRBV30; D remains unclear. Germline V gene data show CDR1 as GTSNPN and CDR2 as SVGIG (reference sequence). The CDR3 totals 14 residues. CDR3 sequence: CARSVGGNREKLFF. The DNA for the CDR3 is TGTGCCCGGAGTGTAGGCGGGAATCGTGAAAAACTGTTTTTT.

V and J are TRBV7-2 and TRBJ2-3; perhaps TRBD1 as D (6 bases). CDR1 is SGHTA and CDR2 is FQGNSA in the germline V gene. The CDR3 sequence is 14 residues long. Trimming shortened V by 4 bases and J by 5 bases, and 13 bases separated the two germline ends. CDR3 loop: CASSSQGALDTQYF. CDR3 DNA: TGTGCCAGCAGCTCACAGGGCGCCTTAGATACGCAGTATTTT.